A single sample is the source of the 14 T cell receptor beta chains below, sequenced in a study of T cells in Graves' hyperthyroidism and ophthalmopathy. Amplified TCR beta CDR3 regions came from RNA transcripts. The HTBI primer set was used in a first-round RT-PCR of the TCR CDR3. TCRdb passed the multiplex PCR reads through MiXCR, listing each CDR3 protein once. The sample comprises fewer than 600,000 distinct CDR3 sequences, roughly 14% of which are singletons, and around 17% rests with the top ten. What was sequenced was blood. The receptors stem from a woman aged 18-35 years with Graves' hyperthyroidism.

This clonotype came up many times. This rearrangement joins TRBV6-1 to TRBJ2-7; the D is unclear. V shed 2 bases and J shed 3 bases, with 8 bases lying between them. Germline V gene lookup returns CDR1 MNHNS and CDR2 SASEGT. The CDR3 totals 13 residues. The CDR3 region has the DNA TGTGCCAGCAGTGAACTCCGAAACTACGAGCAGTACTTC. Its protein is CASSELRNYEQYF.

This clonotype was detected ten times or more. The rearrangement links TRBV3-1 to TRBJ1-2, with D perhaps TRBD1 (5 bases). V gave up 4 bases and J gave up 6 bases, with 24 bases separating them. Per the germline V gene, CDR1 is LGHDT and CDR2 is YNNKEL (reference sequence). CDR3 length: 17 amino acids. The CDR3 loop reads CASSLPGRIRERDGYTF. For the CDR3, the DNA is TGTGCCAGCAGCCTCCCAGGGCGGATCCGAGAAAGAGATGGCTACACCTTC.

This chain joins TRBV7-9 and TRBJ2-7, with TRBD2 matching over 14 bases. V was pared by 5 bases and J by 1 base, with 7 bases of the junction left unmatched. Germline CDR1 SEHNR, CDR2 FQNEAQ (reference sequence). The CDR3 contains 17 residues. The CDR3 is CASSGGTSGRSSYEQYV. Written as DNA, the CDR3 is TGTGCCAGCAGCGGGGGGACTAGCGGGAGATCGTCCTACGAGCAGTACGTC.

This clonotype was detected many times. The rearrangement joins TRBV2 to TRBJ1-1; D is unclear. CDR3 length equals 12 residues. The germline gives CDR1 SNHLY, CDR2 FYNNEI. Deletions cut 7 bases from V and 2 bases from J, with 8 bases between. The CDR3 sequence: CASKWENTEAFF. In nucleotides, the CDR3 is TGTGCCAGCAAGTGGGAAAACACTGAAGCTTTCTTT.

There are many counts of this clonotype. This sequence joins TRBV7-3 and TRBJ1-6; D possibly corresponds to TRBD1 (6 bases). CDR1 and CDR2 from the germline V gene are SGHTA and FQGTGA. V was trimmed by 1 base and J by 10 bases, leaving 17 bases between them. This CDR3 is 16 amino acids long. The CDR3 region has the DNA TGTGCCAGCAGCTTAATGGGGGGGGCTTTGGAATCACCCCTCCACTTT. It specifies CASSLMGGALESPLHF.

This clonotype was counted many times. This chain links TRBV12-3 or TRBV12-4 with TRBJ1-3; D not certain. V dropped 3 bases and J dropped 1 base, with 10 bases sitting between them. The CDR3 extends over 15 amino acids. The CDR3 nucleotides are TGTGCCAGCAGTTTTGGCCGCAGATCTGGAAACACCATATATTTT. Protein: CASSFGRRSGNTIYF.

There are many counts of this clonotype. V is TRBV12-3 or TRBV12-4 and J is TRBJ1-1; D gene unclear. The ends were cut back, 6 bases at V and 7 bases at J, with 9 bases in the middle. The CDR3 is 11 amino acids. The CDR3, as DNA: TGTGCCAGCAGCACGGGGATTGAAGCTTTCTTT. Protein product: CASSTGIEAFF.

This clonotype has more than one count but fewer than ten. The V and J genes are TRBV3-1 and TRBJ1-2; a weak D match, TRBD1 (5 bases). Germline lookup yields CDR1 LGHDT and CDR2 YNNKEL (reference sequence). Trimming took 3 bases from V and 7 from J, leaving 15 bases between them. CDR3 length equals 14 residues. The CDR3 region is CASSQGLLSSGYTF. In DNA, the CDR3 is TGTGCCAGCAGCCAGGGGCTTCTATCTTCTGGCTACACCTTC.

In its sample, this clonotype was seen many times. The chain couples TRBV11-2 to TRBJ2-5, with D possibly TRBD2 on 6 matching bases. The V end lost 5 bases, the J end lost 5 bases, and 15 bases lay between the germline ends. This CDR3 region has 14 residues. Per the germline V gene, CDR1 is SGHAT and CDR2 is FQNNGV. CDR3 sequence (DNA): TGTGCCAGCAGCCGCCTGACTAGTGGTGAGACCCAGTACTTC. Protein: CASSRLTSGETQYF.

On this clonotype itself: A much more abundant neighbour one base away suggests this may be a read error. The chain links TRBV15 to TRBJ2-7; unclear D gene. Trimming cost V 0 bases and J 7 bases, with 13 bases left between them. CDR3 size: 14 residues. Germline V CDR1 and CDR2: LNHNV, YYDKDF (reference sequence). Here the CDR3 reads CATSRDRVASEQYF. The CDR3 coding sequence is TGTGCCACCAGCAGAGATCGTGTGGCCTCGGAGCAGTACTTC.

This clonotype was seen at least ten times. V gene TRBV3-1 combines with J gene TRBJ1-2; D may be TRBD1 (5 bases). This CDR3 is built from 13 residues. From germline, CDR1 is LGHDT and CDR2 YNNKEL (reference sequence). V lost 4 bases to trimming and J lost 8 bases, with 14 bases between them. The CDR3 nucleotides are TGTGCCAGCAGCCTCGGGACCGCGCCCGGCTACACCTTC. This gives the protein CASSLGTAPGYTF.

This clonotype was detected ten times or more. The rearrangement joins TRBV7-3 to TRBJ1-1, with D unresolved. The ends were cut back, 5 bases at V and 1 base at J, with 11 bases in the middle. Germline CDR1 reads SGHTA; CDR2 reads FQGTGA. The CDR3 sequence is 14 residues long. The CDR3 nucleotides are TGTGCCAGCAGCGCTACAGTGGGGAACACTGAAGCTTTCTTT. Translating gives CASSATVGNTEAFF.

This clonotype has ten or more counts. The chain couples TRBV2 to TRBJ1-1; no reliable D call. V lost 6 bases to trimming and J lost 1 base, with 6 bases between them. The CDR3 totals 12 residues. Germline CDR1 SNHLY, CDR2 FYNNEI. CDR3 in amino acids: CASRVSNTEAFF. The CDR3 bases are TGTGCCAGCAGGGTTTCGAACACTGAAGCTTTCTTT.

Turning to this clonotype: A much more abundant neighbour one base away suggests this may be a read error. The chain links TRBV4-1 to TRBJ2-5, with a possible D match to TRBD1 (6 bases). Trimming pared 1 base from V and 4 bases from J, leaving 13 bases between. Germline V gives CDR1 MGHRA, CDR2 YSYEKL. The CDR3 loop spans 15 amino acids. The CDR3 sequence: CASSQGVRGGETQYF. CDR3 DNA: TGCGCCAGCAGCCAAGGTGTCAGGGGCGGAGAGACCCAGTACTTC.